Listed below are T cell receptor beta chains from one sample, sequenced in a study of preoperative IRX-2 immunotherapy in early breast cancer. TCRdb keeps only in-frame clones here, not all; method: immunoSEQ multiplex PCR. The data hold around 88,000 clones, with around 86% observed a single time. The specimen was tumor tissue, collected after IRX-2 immunotherapy. Source of these receptors: a human donor with breast cancer. Both conserved end residues are part of each CDR3. A D gene is named only where the DNA matches it firmly. Not every row has a clone size; where given, it reads once, few, many or a size class.

TRBV18	once	-	TRBJ1-1	TGTGCCAGCTCACCGACTAAGGGTGGAGGTACTGAAGCTTTCTTT	CASSPTKGGGTEAFF
TRBV19	-	-	TRBJ1-1	TGTGCCAGTATTTCTGTCTCCGGGAACACTGAAGCTTTCTTT	CASISVSGNTEAFF
TRBV28	-	-	TRBJ1-3	TGTGCCAGCAGCCCCCCAAAAGGGAAACCGACAGAAGGAAACACCATATATTTT	CASSPPKGKPTEGNTIYF
TRBV28	once	TRBD1	TRBJ2-7	TGTGCCAGCACCCCGGACAGGGGACGGTACGAGCAGTACTTC	CASTPDRGRYEQYF
TRBV29-1	-	-	TRBJ2-2	TGCAGCGTGCTGAAAGGGGGGTTCGGGGAGCTGTTTTTT	CSVLKGGFGELFF
TRBV5-1	-	TRBD1	TRBJ2-7	TGCGCCAGCAGCTTTGGACAGGGGGCGATCGGGCAGTACTTC	CASSFGQGAIGQYF
TRBV6-7	once	-	TRBJ2-2	TGTGCCAGCAGTTCCAATCTAGACGCGAACACCGGGGAGCTGTTTTTT	CASSSNLDANTGELFF
TRBV15	once	TRBD2	TRBJ2-1	TGTGCCACCAGCAGAGATCTCGCGGGAGTAAGCGATGAGCAGTTCTTC	CATSRDLAGVSDEQFF
TRBV19	-	TRBD1	TRBJ1-4	TGTGCCAGTAGTATAGTCGACAGGGGTAATGAAAAACTGTTTTTT	CASSIVDRGNEKLFF
TRBV11-3	-	-	TRBJ2-1	TGTGCCAGCAGCCTCTCCAGGGCTCAGCGGAATGAGCAGTTCTTC	CASSLSRAQRNEQFF
TRBV11-3	-	TRBD2	TRBJ2-7	TGTGCCAGCAGCCCGAGGACTAGCGGGGGTAACCTACCCCCCTACGAGCAGTACTTC	CASSPRTSGGNLPPYEQYF
TRBV6-4	-	TRBD1	TRBJ1-2	TGTGCCAGCAGTGAAGCCCCCCAGGGGGTCAGCTATGGCTACACCTTC	CASSEAPQGVSYGYTF
TRBV29-1	once	TRBD1	TRBJ1-5	TGCAGCGCCGTCGCGGGACAGACAAATCAGCCCCAGCATTTT	CSAVAGQTNQPQHF
TRBV19	-	TRBD2	TRBJ2-1	TGTGCCAGTGAAAGCGGGAAATCCTACAATGAGCAGTTCTTC	CASESGKSYNEQFF
TRBV11-3	few	-	TRBJ2-2	TGTGCCAGCAGCGTAGAACAACACAACACCGGGGAGCTGTTTTTT	CASSVEQHNTGELFF
TRBV7-8	-	-	TRBJ1-5	TGTGCCAGCAGCTTAGCCGGGGGGGGTCAGCCCCAGCATTTT	CASSLAGGGQPQHF
TRBV27	-	TRBD1	TRBJ1-4	TGTGCCAGCAGTTTAAGACAGGGACGGGTTGAAAAACTGTTTTTT	CASSLRQGRVEKLFF
TRBV30	-	TRBD2	TRBJ2-7	TGTGCCTGGAGTCCCCTAGCGGGGGTATCCTACGAGCAGTACTTC	CAWSPLAGVSYEQYF
TRBV11-3	-	-	TRBJ2-7	TGTGCCAGCAGCCGGCAGGGGGAGGCGAATTACGATATGCAGTACTTC	CASSRQGEANYDMQYF
TRBV28	-	TRBD1	TRBJ1-2	TGTGCCAGCAGTTTCAGGGGGGCCGACTATGGCTACACCTTC	CASSFRGADYGYTF
TRBV28	-	-	TRBJ2-7	TGTGCCAGCAAATTGTGGAGCTCCTACGAGCAGTACTTC	CASKLWSSYEQYF
TRBV28	-	-	TRBJ1-2	TGTGCCAGCAGTTTTAAGCAGGGACGCCACTATGGCTACACCTTC	CASSFKQGRHYGYTF
TRBV11-3	-	-	TRBJ1-2	TGTGCCAGCAGCTTGTACAGGGCGGGGACTAACTATGGCTACACCTTC	CASSLYRAGTNYGYTF
TRBV5-1	-	-	TRBJ1-4	TGCGCCAGCAGCTTGGCGGGGGGCAATGAAAAACTGTTTTTT	CASSLAGGNEKLFF
TRBV18	-	TRBD1	TRBJ1-1	TGTGCCAGCTCACAGGGGGCATTCTCTGAAGCTTTCTTT	CASSQGAFSEAFF
TRBV6-8	-	-	TRBJ1-5	TGTGCCAGCAGTGGGATTGAAAGCAATCAGCCCCAGCATTTT	CASSGIESNQPQHF
TRBV7-2	-	-	TRBJ2-7	TGTGCCAGCAGCCCCAGGGGTGGGGTCCAATTTTCGGAGCAGTACTTC	CASSPRGGVQFSEQYF
TRBV14	-	-	TRBJ2-7	TGTGCCAGCAGTGAAAAATCCTACGAGCAGTACTTC	CASSEKSYEQYF
TRBV14	-	-	TRBJ1-1	TGTGCCAGCAGCCAGGGGACTGCAGCTTTCTTT	CASSQGTAAFF
TRBV9	-	-	TRBJ2-1	TGTGCCAGCAGCGTAGGGGGAAGCAATGAGCAGTTCTTC	CASSVGGSNEQFF
TRBV5-1	-	TRBD1	TRBJ2-7	TGCGCCAGCAGCTTGGGGACCCCGGGACAGGGGGCCCCCTACGAGCAGTACTTC	CASSLGTPGQGAPYEQYF
TRBV19	-	-	TRBJ1-1	TGTGCCAGTAGTAACGGGGGGATTATGAACACTGAAGCTTTCTTT	CASSNGGIMNTEAFF
TRBV11-3	-	-	TRBJ1-1	TGTGCCAGCAGCTTGGACCTCAGGAACACTGAAGCTTTCTTT	CASSLDLRNTEAFF
TRBV29-1	-	TRBD1	TRBJ2-4	TGCAGCGTTGACAGGAGTGGACAGGGGAACATTCAGTACTTC	CSVDRSGQGNIQYF
TRBV12-5	-	TRBD2	TRBJ2-3	TGTGCCAGCATGGGGGGGAGTACAGATACGCAGTATTTT	CASMGGSTDTQYF
TRBV29-1	once	-	TRBJ1-2	TGCAGCGTTGATACAGATCGCTATGGCTACACCTTC	CSVDTDRYGYTF
TRBV5-1	once	-	TRBJ2-2	TGCGCCAGCAGCCCCGGGACTTTGAACACCGGGGAGCTGTTTTTT	CASSPGTLNTGELFF
TRBV6-8	-	-	TRBJ1-1	TGTGCCAGCAGTCCCAGAGGGACAACGAACACTGAAGCTTTCTTT	CASSPRGTTNTEAFF
TRBV18	-	TRBD1	TRBJ1-2	TGTGCCAGCTCACCCGGACAGGCCTTAAACTATGGTTACACCTTC	CASSPGQALNYGYTF
TRBV14	-	-	TRBJ1-1	TGTGCCAGCAGCCAAGAAGGACCTGGGAGGAGGAACACTGAAGCTTTCTTT	CASSQEGPGRRNTEAFF
TRBV19	once	TRBD1	TRBJ1-4	TGTGCCAGTAGCATAAGGGACAGGGCTCTTGATAATGAAAAACTGTTTTTT	CASSIRDRALDNEKLFF
TRBV7-6	-	-	TRBJ2-2	TGTGCCAGCAGCTTGGGTAGGGAGACCGGGGAGCTGTTTTTT	CASSLGRETGELFF
TRBV30	-	-	TRBJ2-1	TGTGCCTGGAGTCCCGCGAAGGAGCAGTTCTTC	CAWSPAKEQFF
TRBV19	-	-	TRBJ2-7	TGTGCCAGTAGTATTTACGCGGGAAGAGATTACGAGCAGTACTTC	CASSIYAGRDYEQYF
TRBV6-8	-	-	TRBJ2-3	TGTGCCAGCACCTCAACAAAACTAGATACGCAGTATTTT	CASTSTKLDTQYF
TRBV18	-	-	TRBJ2-7	TGTGCCAGCTCGCCCAACACAGGCTACGAGCAGTACTTC	CASSPNTGYEQYF
TRBV19	-	TRBD1	TRBJ1-1	TGTGCCAGTAGTACAGGGGGCGGGATGGCTTTCTTT	CASSTGGGMAFF
TRBV28	-	-	TRBJ1-1	TGTGCCAGCAGCCCCTCAACAGGGAGAGCTTTCTTT	CASSPSTGRAFF